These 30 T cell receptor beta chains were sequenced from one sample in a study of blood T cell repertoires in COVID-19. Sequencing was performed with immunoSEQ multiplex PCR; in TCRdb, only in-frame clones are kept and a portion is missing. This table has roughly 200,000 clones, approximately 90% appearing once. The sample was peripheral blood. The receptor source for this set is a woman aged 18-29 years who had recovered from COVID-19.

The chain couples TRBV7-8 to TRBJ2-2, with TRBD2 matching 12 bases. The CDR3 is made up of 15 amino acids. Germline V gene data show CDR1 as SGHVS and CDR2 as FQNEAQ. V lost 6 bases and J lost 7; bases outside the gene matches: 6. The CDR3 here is CASSLRTSGNGELFF. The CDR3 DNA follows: TGTGCCAGCAGTTTACGGACTAGCGGGAACGGGGAGCTGTTTTTT.

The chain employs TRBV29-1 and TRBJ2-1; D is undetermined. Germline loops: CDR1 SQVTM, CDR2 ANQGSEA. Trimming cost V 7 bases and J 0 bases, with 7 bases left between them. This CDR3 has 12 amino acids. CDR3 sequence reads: CSATSSYNEQFF. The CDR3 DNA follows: TGCAGCGCTACAAGCTCCTACAATGAGCAGTTCTTC.

The CDR3 reads CASSLLNTSGSDNNEQFF. The CDR3 DNA sequence: TGTGCCAGCAGCCTACTGAATACTAGCGGGAGTGATAACAATGAGCAGTTCTTC. V gene TRBV14 combines with J gene TRBJ2-1; 11 bases fit TRBD2. V shed 4 bases and J 5 bases; nucleotides not matched to a gene: 13. This CDR3 region has 18 residues. The germline V gene has CDR1 SGHDN and CDR2 FVKESK.

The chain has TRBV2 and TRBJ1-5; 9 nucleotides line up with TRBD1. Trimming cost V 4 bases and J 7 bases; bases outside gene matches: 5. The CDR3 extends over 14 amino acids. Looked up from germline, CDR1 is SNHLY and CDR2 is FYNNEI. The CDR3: CASSGTGVWQPQHF. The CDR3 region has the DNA TGTGCCAGCAGTGGGACAGGGGTATGGCAGCCCCAGCATTTT.

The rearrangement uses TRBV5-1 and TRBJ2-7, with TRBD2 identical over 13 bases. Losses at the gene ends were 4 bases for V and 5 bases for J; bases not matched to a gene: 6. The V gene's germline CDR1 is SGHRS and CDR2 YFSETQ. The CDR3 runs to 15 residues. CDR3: CASSQTGLAGDEQYF. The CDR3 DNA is TGCGCCAGCAGCCAAACAGGACTAGCGGGAGACGAGCAGTACTTC.

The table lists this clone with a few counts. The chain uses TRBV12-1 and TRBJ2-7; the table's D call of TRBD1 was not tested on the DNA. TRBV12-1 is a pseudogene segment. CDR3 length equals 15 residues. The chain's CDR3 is CASSSDSKSSYEQYF. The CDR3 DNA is TGTGCCAGCAGCTCCGACAGCAAGAGCTCCTACGAGCAGTACTTC.

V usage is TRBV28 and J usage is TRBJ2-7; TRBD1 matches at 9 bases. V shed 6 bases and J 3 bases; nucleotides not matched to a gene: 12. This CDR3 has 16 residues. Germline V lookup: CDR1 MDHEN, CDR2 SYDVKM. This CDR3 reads CASRTLRDRVGYEQYF. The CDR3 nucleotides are TGTGCCAGCAGGACTCTCCGGGACAGGGTGGGCTACGAGCAGTACTTC.

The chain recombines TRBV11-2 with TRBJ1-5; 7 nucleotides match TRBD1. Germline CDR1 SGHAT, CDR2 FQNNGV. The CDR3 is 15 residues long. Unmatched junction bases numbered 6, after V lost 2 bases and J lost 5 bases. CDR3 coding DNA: TGTGCCAGCAGCTTATGGCAGGGGGACTATCAGCCCCAGCATTTT. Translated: CASSLWQGDYQPQHF. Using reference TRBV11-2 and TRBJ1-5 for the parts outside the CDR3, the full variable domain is EAGVAQSPRYKIIEKRQSVAFWCNPISGHATLYWYQQILGQGPKLLIQFQNNGVVDDSQLPKDRFSAERLKGVDSTLKIQPAKLEDSAVYLCASSLWQGDYQPQHFGDGTRLSIL.

CDR3 in DNA: TGTGCCAGCAGTTTTTCTGGGGCTAGCGGATCTGTCGGTACAGATACGCAGTATTTT. Residues: CASSFSGASGSVGTDTQYF. The chain joins TRBV28 to TRBJ2-3; 7 bases match TRBD2. With 3 bases clipped from V and 3 bases from J, the junction kept 18 bases outside the gene matches. The CDR3 loop spans 19 amino acids. Germline V gives CDR1 MDHEN, CDR2 SYDVKM.

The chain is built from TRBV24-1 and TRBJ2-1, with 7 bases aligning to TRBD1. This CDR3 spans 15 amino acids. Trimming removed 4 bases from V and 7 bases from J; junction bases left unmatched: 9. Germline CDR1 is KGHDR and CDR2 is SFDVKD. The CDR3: CATSETGSKKNEQFF. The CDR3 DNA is TGTGCCACCAGTGAGACAGGGTCAAAAAAAAATGAGCAGTTCTTC.

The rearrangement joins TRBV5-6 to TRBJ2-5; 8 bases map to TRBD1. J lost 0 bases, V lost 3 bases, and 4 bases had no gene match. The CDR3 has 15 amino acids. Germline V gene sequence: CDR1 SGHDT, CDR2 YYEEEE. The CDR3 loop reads CASSSQGADQETQYF. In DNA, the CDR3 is TGTGCCAGCAGCTCGCAGGGGGCGGACCAAGAGACCCAGTACTTC.

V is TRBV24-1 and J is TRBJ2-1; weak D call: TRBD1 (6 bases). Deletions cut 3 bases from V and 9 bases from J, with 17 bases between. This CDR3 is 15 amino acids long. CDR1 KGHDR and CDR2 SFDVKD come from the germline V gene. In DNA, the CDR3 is TGTGCCACCAGTGATCCTCAGGGGAATCGGGGTGAGCAGTTCTTC. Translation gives CATSDPQGNRGEQFF.

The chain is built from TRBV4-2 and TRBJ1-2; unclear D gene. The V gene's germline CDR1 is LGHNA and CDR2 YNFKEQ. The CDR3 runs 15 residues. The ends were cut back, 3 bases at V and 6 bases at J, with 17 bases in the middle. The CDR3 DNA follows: TGTGCCAGCAGCCATTCCGCCGGGTCTAAACATGGCTACACCTTC. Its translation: CASSHSAGSKHGYTF.

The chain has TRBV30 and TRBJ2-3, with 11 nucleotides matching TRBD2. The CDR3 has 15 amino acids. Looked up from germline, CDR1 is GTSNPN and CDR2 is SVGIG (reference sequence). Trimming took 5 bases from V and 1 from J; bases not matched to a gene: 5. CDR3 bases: TGTGCCTGGGGAAGTAGCGGGAGGGGCACAGATACGCAGTATTTT. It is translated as CAWGSSGRGTDTQYF.

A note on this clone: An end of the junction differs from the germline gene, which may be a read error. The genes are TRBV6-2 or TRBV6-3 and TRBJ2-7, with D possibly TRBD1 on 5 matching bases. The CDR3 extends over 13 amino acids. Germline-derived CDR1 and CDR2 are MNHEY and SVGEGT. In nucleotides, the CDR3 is TGTGCCGGCAGTTATGGGGCCCTCTACGAGCAGTACTTC. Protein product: CAGSYGALYEQYF.

CDR3 in amino acids: CASSESGAYEQYF. CDR3 sequence (DNA): TGTGCCAGCAGTGAATCAGGGGCCTACGAGCAGTACTTC. The chain couples TRBV6-1 to TRBJ2-7, with D possibly TRBD1 on 6 matching bases. Germline V CDR1 and CDR2: MNHNS, SASEGT. The CDR3 totals 13 residues. With 2 bases removed from V and 2 bases from J, the gap between germline ends came to 7 bases.

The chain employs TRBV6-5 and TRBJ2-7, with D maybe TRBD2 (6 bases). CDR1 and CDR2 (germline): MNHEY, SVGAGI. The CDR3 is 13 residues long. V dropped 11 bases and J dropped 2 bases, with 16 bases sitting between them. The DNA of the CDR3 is TGTGCCGCCGGGACTTCAGGGACCTACGAGCAGTACTTC. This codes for CAAGTSGTYEQYF.

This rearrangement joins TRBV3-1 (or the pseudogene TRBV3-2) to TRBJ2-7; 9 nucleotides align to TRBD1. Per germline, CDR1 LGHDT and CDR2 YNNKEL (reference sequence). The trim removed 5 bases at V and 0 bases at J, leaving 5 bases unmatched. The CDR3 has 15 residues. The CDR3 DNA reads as TGTGCCAGCAGCTATGAGACAGGGGGCTCCTACGAGCAGTACTTC. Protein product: CASSYETGGSYEQYF.

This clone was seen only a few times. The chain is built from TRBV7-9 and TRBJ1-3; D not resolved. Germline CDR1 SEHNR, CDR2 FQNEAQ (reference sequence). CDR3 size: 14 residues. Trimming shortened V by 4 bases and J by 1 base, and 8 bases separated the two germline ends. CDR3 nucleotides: TGTGCCAGCAGCTCTGGCAGGTCTGGAAACACCATATATTTT. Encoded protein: CASSSGRSGNTIYF.

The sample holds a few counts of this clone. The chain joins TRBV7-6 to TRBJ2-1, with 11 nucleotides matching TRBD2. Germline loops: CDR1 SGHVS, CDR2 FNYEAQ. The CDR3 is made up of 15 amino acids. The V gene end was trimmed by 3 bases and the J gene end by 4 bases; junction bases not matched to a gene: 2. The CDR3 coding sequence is TGTGCCAGCAGCTTTACTAGCGGGAGATACAATGAGCAGTTCTTC. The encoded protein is CASSFTSGRYNEQFF.

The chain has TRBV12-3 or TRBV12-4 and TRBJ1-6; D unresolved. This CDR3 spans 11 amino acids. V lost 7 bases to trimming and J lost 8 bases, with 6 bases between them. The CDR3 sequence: CASTSYSPLHF. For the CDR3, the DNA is TGTGCCAGCACTTCGTATTCACCCCTCCACTTT.

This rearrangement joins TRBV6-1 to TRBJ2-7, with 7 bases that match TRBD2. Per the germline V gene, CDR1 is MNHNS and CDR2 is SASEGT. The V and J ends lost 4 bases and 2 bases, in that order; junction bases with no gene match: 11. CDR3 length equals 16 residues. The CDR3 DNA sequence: TGTGCCAGCAGTGGTTGGGAGGGGATAGGCCCCTACGAGCAGTACTTC. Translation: CASSGWEGIGPYEQYF.

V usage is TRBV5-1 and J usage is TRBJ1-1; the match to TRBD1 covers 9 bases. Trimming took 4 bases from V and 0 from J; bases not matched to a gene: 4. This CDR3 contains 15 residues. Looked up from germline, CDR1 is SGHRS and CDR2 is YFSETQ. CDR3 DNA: TGCGCCAGCAGCCTGACAGGGGGGATGAACACTGAAGCTTTCTTT. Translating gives CASSLTGGMNTEAFF.

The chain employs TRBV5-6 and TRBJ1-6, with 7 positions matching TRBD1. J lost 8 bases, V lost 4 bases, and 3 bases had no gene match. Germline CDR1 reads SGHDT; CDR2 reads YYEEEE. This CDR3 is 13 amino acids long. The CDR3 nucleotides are TGTGCCAGCAGCCACGACAGGGATTCACCCCTCCACTTT. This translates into CASSHDRDSPLHF.

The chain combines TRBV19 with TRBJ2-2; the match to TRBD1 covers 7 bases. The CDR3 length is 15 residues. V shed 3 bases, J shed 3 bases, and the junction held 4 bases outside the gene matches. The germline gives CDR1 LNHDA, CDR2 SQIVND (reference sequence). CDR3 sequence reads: CASSIPQGYTGELFF. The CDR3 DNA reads TGTGCCAGTAGTATCCCACAGGGGTACACCGGGGAGCTGTTTTTT.

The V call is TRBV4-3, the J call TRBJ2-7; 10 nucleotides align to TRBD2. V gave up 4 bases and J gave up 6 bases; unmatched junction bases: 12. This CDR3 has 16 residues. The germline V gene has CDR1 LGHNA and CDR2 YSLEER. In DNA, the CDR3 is TGCGCCAGCAGCCCGGACTCTAGCGGGAGCACTGCCGAGCAGTACTTC. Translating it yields CASSPDSSGSTAEQYF.

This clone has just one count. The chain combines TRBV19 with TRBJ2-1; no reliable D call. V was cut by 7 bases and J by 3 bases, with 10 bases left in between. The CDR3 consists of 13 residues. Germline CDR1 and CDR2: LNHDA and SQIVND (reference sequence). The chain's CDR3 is CASMTGGYNEQFF. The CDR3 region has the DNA TGTGCCAGTATGACCGGCGGCTACAATGAGCAGTTCTTC.

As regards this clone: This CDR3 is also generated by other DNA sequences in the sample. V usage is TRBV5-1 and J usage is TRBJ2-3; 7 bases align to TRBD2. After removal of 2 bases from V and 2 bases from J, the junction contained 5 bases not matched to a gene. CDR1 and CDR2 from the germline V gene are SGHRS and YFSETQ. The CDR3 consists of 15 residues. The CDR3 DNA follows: TGCGCCAGCAGCTTAGTAGCGGGTTCCACAGATACGCAGTATTTT. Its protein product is CASSLVAGSTDTQYF.

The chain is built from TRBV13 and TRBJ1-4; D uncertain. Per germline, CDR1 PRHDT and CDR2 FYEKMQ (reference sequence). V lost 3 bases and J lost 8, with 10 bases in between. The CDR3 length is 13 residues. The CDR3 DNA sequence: TGTGCCAGCAGCTTCCGGGAGAGGGAAAAACTGTTTTTT. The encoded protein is CASSFREREKLFF.

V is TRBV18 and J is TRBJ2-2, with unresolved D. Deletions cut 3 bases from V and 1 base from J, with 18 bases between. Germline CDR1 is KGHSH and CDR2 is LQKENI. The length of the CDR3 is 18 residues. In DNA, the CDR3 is TGTGCCAGCTCACCGTCGAACCGGCAGGTCAAGAACACCGGGGAGCTGTTTTTT. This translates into CASSPSNRQVKNTGELFF. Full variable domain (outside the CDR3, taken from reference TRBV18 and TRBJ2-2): NAGVMQNPRHLVRRRGQEARLRCSPMKGHSHVYWYRQLPEEGLKFMVYLQKENIIDESGMPKERFSAEFPKEGPSILRIQQVVRGDSAAYFCASSPSNRQVKNTGELFFGEGSRLTVL.